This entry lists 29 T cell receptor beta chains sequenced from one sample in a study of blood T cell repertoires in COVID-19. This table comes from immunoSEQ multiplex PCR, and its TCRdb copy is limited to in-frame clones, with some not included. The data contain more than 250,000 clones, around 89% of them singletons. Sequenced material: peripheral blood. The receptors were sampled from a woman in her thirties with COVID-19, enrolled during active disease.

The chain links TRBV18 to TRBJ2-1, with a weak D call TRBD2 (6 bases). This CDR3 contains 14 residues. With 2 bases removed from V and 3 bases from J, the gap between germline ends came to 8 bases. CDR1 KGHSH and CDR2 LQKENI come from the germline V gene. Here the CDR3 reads CASSPFGSYNEQFF. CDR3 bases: TGTGCCAGCTCACCATTCGGGAGCTACAATGAGCAGTTCTTC.

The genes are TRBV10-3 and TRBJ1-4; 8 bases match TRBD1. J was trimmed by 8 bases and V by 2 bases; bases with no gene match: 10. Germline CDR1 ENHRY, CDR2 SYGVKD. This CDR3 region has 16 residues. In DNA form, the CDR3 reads TGTGCCATCAGTGAGGCAGGGGGCGCATTTCAGGAAAAACTGTTTTTT. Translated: CAISEAGGAFQEKLFF.

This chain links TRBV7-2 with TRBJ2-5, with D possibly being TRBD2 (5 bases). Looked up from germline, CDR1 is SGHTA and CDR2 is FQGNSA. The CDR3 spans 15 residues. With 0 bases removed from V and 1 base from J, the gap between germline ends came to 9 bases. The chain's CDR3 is CASSLARTPQETQYF. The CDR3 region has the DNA TGTGCCAGCAGCTTAGCCCGGACTCCCCAAGAGACCCAGTACTTC.

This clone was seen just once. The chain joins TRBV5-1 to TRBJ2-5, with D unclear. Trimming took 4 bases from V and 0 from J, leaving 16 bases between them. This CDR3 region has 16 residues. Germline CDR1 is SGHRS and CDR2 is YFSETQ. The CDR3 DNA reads TGCGCCAGCAGCCCCGAGACCCACTACTACCAAGAGACCCAGTACTTC. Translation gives CASSPETHYYQETQYF.

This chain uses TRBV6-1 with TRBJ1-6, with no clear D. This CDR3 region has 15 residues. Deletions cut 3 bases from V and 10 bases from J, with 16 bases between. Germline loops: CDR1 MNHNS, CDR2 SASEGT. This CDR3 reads CASSDRELRGSPLHF. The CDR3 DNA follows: TGTGCCAGCAGTGACCGGGAATTGCGGGGATCACCCCTCCACTTT.

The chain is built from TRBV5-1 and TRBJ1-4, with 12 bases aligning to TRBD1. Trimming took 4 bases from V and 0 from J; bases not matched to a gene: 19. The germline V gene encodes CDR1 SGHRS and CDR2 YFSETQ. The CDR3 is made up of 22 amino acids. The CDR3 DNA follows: TGCGCCAGCAGCCCGCTACCAGGTTTCCGGGACAGGGGGCCCGCAACTAATGAAAAACTGTTTTTT. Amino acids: CASSPLPGFRDRGPATNEKLFF.

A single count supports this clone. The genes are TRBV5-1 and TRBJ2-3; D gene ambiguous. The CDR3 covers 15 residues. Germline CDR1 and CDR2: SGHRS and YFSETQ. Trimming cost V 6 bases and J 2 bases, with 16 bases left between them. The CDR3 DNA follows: TGCGCCAGCACCCCCGGGTGGGTGAACACAGATACGCAGTATTTT. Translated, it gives CASTPGWVNTDTQYF.

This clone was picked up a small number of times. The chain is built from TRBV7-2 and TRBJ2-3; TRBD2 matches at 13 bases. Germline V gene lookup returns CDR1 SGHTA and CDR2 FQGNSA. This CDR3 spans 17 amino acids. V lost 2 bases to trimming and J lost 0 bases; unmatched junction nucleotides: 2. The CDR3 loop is CASSLTSGGGSTDTQYF. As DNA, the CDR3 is TGTGCCAGCAGCTTAACTAGCGGGGGGGGGAGCACAGATACGCAGTATTTT.

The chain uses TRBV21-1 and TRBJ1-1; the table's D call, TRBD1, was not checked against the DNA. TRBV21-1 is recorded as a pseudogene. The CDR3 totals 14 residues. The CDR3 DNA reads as TGTGCCAGCAGTCCAGGGGATAGAAACACTGAAGCTTTCTTT. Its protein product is CASSPGDRNTEAFF.

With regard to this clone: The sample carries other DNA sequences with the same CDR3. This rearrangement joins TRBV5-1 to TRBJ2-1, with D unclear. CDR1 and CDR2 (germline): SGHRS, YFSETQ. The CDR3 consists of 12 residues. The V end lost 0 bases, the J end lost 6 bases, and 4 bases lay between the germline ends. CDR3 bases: TGCGCCAGCAGCTTGGGCGGCAATGAGCAGTTCTTC. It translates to CASSLGGNEQFF.

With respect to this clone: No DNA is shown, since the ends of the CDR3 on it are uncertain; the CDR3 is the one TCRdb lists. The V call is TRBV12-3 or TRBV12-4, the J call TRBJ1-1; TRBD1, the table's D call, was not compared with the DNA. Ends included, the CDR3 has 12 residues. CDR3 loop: CASSAWGQGTFF.

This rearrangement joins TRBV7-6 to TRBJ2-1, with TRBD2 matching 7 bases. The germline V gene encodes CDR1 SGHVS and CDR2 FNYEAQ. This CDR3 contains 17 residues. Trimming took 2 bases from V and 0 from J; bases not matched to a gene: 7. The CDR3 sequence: CASSLRSGASSYNEQFF. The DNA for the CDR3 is TGTGCCAGCAGCTTACGAAGCGGGGCAAGCTCCTACAATGAGCAGTTCTTC. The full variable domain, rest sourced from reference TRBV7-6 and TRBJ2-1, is GAGVSQSPRYKVTKRGQDVALRCDPISGHVSLYWYRQALGQGPEFLTYFNYEAQQDKSGLPNDRFSAERPEGSISTLTIQRTEQRDSAMYRCASSLRSGASSYNEQFFGPGTRLTVL.

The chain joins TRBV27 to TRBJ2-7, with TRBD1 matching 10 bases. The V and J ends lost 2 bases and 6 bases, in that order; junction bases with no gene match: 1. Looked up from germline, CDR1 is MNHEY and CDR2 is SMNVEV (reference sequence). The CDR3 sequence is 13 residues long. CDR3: CASSLRTGGEQYV. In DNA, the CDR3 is TGTGCCAGCAGTTTACGGACAGGGGGCGAGCAGTACGTC.

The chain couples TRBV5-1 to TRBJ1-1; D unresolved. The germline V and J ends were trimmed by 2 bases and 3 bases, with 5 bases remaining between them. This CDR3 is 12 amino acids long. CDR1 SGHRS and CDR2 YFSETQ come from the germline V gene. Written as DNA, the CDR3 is TGCGCCAGCAGCTTCCGCGACACTGAAGCTTTCTTT. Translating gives CASSFRDTEAFF. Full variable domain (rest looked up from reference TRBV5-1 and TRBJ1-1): KAGVTQTPRYLIKTRGQQVTLSCSPISGHRSVSWYQQTPGQGLQFLFEYFSETQRNKGNFPGRFSGRQFSNSRSEMNVSTLELGDSALYLCASSFRDTEAFFGQGTRLTVV.

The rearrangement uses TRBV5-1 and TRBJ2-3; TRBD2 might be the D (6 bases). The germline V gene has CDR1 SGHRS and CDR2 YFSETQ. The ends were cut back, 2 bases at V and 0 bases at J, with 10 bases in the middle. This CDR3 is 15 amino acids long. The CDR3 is CASSLSGFSTDTQYF. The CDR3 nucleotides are TGCGCCAGCAGCTTAAGCGGGTTTAGCACAGATACGCAGTATTTT.

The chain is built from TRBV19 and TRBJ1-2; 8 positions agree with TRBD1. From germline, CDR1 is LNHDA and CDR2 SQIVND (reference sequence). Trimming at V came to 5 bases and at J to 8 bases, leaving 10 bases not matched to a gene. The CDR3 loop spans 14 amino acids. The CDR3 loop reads CASSVQGGLVGYTF. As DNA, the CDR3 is TGTGCCAGTAGTGTACAGGGGGGCTTGGTGGGCTACACCTTC. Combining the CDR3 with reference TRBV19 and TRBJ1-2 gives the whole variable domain DGGITQSPKYLFRKEGQNVTLSCEQNLNHDAMYWYRQDPGQGLRLIYYSQIVNDFQKGDIAEGYSVSREKKESFPLTVTSAQKNPTAFYLCASSVQGGLVGYTFGSGTRLTVV.

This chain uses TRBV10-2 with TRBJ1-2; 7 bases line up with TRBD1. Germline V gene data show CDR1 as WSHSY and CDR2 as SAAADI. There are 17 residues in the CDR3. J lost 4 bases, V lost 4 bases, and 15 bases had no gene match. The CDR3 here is CASSVEGQEGLGYGYTF. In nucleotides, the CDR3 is TGCGCCAGCAGTGTGGAAGGACAGGAAGGGTTAGGCTATGGCTACACCTTC.

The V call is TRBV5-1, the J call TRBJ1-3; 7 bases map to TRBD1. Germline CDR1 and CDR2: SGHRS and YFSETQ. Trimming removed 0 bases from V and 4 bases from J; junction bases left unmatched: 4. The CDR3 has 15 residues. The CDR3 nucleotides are TGCGCCAGCAGCTTGGACGGGACAGTAGGAAACACCATATATTTT. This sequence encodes CASSLDGTVGNTIYF.

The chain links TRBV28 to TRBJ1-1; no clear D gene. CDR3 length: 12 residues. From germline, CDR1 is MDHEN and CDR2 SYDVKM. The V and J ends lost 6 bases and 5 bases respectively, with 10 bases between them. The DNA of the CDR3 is TGTGCCAGCAGGGCAGGCCGGACTGAAGCTTTCTTT. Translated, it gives CASRAGRTEAFF.

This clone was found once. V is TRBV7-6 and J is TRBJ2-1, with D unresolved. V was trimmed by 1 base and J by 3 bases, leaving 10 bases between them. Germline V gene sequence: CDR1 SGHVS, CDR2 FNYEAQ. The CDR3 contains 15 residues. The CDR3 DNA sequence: TGTGCCAGCAGCTTAGGGCCCCGTCGCTACAATGAGCAGTTCTTC. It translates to CASSLGPRRYNEQFF.

CDR3 coding DNA: TGTGCCAGCAGTGACAGTGGCCCGAGCAATCAGCCCCAGCATTTT. The encoded protein is CASSDSGPSNQPQHF. J is TRBJ1-5 and V is TRBV25-1; D is undetermined. With 3 bases removed from V and 1 base from J, the gap between germline ends came to 10 bases. This CDR3 contains 15 residues. The germline V gene encodes CDR1 MGHDK and CDR2 SYGVNS.

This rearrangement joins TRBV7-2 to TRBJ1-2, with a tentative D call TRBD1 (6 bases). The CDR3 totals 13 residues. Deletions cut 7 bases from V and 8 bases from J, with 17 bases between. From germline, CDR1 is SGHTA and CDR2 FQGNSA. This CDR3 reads CASKLLGGSGYTF. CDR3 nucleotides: TGTGCCAGCAAACTCCTAGGGGGATCGGGCTACACCTTC.

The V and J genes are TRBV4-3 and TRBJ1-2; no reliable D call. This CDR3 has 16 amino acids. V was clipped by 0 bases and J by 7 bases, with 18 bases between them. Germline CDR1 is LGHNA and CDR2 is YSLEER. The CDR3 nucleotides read TGCGCCAGCAGCCAAGATTACGCGGTCGCATCACTTGGCTACACCTTC. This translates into CASSQDYAVASLGYTF.

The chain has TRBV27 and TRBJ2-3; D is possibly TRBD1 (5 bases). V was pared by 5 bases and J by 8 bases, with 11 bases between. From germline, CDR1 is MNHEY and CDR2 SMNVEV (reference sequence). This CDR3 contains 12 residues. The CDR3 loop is CASSPSRGTQYF. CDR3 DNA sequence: TGTGCCAGCAGTCCATCAAGGGGTACGCAGTATTTT.

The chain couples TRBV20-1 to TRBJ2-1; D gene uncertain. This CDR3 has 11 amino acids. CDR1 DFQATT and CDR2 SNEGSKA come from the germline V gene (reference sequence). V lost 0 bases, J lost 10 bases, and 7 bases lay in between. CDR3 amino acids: CSARDYLEQFF. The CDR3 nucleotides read TGCAGTGCTAGAGACTACCTCGAGCAGTTCTTC.

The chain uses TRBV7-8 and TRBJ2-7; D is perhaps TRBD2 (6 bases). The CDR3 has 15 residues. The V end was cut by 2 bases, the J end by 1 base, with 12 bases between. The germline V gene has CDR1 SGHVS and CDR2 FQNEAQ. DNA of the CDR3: TGTGCCAGCAGCTTAACCGGGACTGGATCCTACGAGCAGTACGTC. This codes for CASSLTGTGSYEQYV.

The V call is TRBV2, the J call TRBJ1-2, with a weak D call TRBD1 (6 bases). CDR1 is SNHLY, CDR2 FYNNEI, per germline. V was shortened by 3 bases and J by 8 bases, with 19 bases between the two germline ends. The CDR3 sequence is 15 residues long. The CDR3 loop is CASSDPSGGAGGYTF. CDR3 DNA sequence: TGTGCCAGCAGTGACCCCTCGGGGGGGGCCGGGGGCTACACCTTC.

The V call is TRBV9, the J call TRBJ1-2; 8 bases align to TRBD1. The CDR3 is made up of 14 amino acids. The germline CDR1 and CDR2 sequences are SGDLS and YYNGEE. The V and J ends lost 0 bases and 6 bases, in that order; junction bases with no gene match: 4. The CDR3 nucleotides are TGTGCCAGCAGCGTAGATCCAGGGGGCAATGGCTACACCTTC. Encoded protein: CASSVDPGGNGYTF.

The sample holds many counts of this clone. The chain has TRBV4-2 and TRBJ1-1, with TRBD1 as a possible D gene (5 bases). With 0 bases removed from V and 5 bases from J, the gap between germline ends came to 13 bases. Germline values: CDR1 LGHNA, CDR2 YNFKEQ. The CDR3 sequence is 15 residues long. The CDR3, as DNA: TGTGCCAGCAGCCAAGATCACGGGGGGGTGACTGAAGCTTTCTTT. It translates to CASSQDHGGVTEAFF.